A single sample gave rise to the 24 T cell receptor beta chains below, sequenced in a study of cytomegalovirus exposure and HLA in healthy donors. Primers: 60 Vbeta forward and 13 Jbeta reverse. Some clones are missing from TCRdb's copy, which holds only in-frame ones; the method was immunoSEQ multiplex PCR. The sample has 70,000 to 100,000 clones, just under 70% seen once. What was sequenced was PBMCs. These receptors all stem from a man in his forties or fifties in good health and CMV-seronegative.

This clone was counted a few times. The chain links TRBV28 to TRBJ1-1, with TRBD1 matching 7 bases. The CDR3 spans 15 residues. J lost 8 bases, V lost 4 bases, and 13 bases had no gene match. CDR1 is MDHEN and CDR2 is SYDVKM in the germline V gene. CDR3 coding DNA: TGTGCCAGCAGTTCCGCCGGACAGGCCTTTAAAGAAGCTTTCTTT. Translated, it gives CASSSAGQAFKEAFF.

This clone was counted a single time. The V and J genes are TRBV19 and TRBJ2-3; weak D call: TRBD2 (5 bases). Germline loops: CDR1 LNHDA, CDR2 SQIVND (reference sequence). V was shortened by 3 bases and J by 0 bases, with 13 bases between the two germline ends. This CDR3 has 16 amino acids. CDR3 amino acids: CASSMTSGHSTDTQYF. CDR3 sequence (DNA): TGTGCCAGTAGTATGACCAGCGGCCATAGCACAGATACGCAGTATTTT. Complete variable domain (other parts from reference TRBV19 and TRBJ2-3): DGGITQSPKYLFRKEGQNVTLSCEQNLNHDAMYWYRQDPGQGLRLIYYSQIVNDFQKGDIAEGYSVSREKKESFPLTVTSAQKNPTAFYLCASSMTSGHSTDTQYFGPGTRLTVL.

The chain carries TRBV9 and TRBJ1-4, with a tentative D call TRBD1 (5 bases). Trimming cost V 0 bases and J 13 bases, with 13 bases left between them. CDR1 is SGDLS, CDR2 YYNGEE, per germline. This CDR3 region has 13 residues. The CDR3 coding sequence is TGTGCCAGCAGCGTAGCTACGGGGGACCCACTGTTTTTT. Translated: CASSVATGDPLFF.

This clone was counted a single time. This chain uses TRBV7-6 with TRBJ2-3; 12 bases are shared with TRBD1. The V gene's germline CDR1 is SGHVS and CDR2 FNYEAQ. V lost 6 bases to trimming and J lost 4 bases; unmatched junction nucleotides: 5. The CDR3 sequence is 15 residues long. CDR3 sequence: CASRPGQGAADTQYF. In DNA form, the CDR3 reads TGTGCCAGCAGACCGGGACAGGGGGCGGCAGATACGCAGTATTTT. Full variable domain (remainder filled in from reference TRBV7-6 and TRBJ2-3): GAGVSQSPRYKVTKRGQDVALRCDPISGHVSLYWYRQALGQGPEFLTYFNYEAQQDKSGLPNDRFSAERPEGSISTLTIQRTEQRDSAMYRCASRPGQGAADTQYFGPGTRLTVL.

The chain couples TRBV15 to TRBJ2-5; tentative D call: TRBD2 (7 bases). CDR1 and CDR2 from the germline V gene are LNHNV and YYDKDF (reference sequence). The CDR3 is 14 amino acids. V shed 8 bases and J shed 6 bases, with 19 bases lying between them. CDR3 region: CATLQRGAGKTQYF. CDR3 in DNA: TGTGCCACCCTGCAACGGGGGGCAGGAAAGACCCAGTACTTC. Using reference TRBV15 and TRBJ2-5 for the parts outside the CDR3, the full variable domain is DAMVIQNPRYQVTQFGKPVTLSCSQTLNHNVMYWYQQKSSQAPKLLFHYYDKDFNNEADTPDNFQSRRPNTSFCFLDIRSPGLGDTAMYLCATLQRGAGKTQYFGPGTRLLVL.

The count of this clone is one. The J gene is TRBJ1-4, the V gene TRBV28; 9 bases are a match to TRBD1. CDR1 and CDR2 from the germline V gene are MDHEN and SYDVKM. V shed 9 bases and J 6 bases; nucleotides not matched to a gene: 5. There are 13 residues in the CDR3. CDR3 sequence (DNA): TGTGCCAGTTGCCGGGACAGGGATGAAAAACTGTTTTTT. This encodes CASCRDRDEKLFF. Full variable domain (missing parts from reference TRBV28 and TRBJ1-4): DVKVTQSSRYLVKRTGEKVFLECVQDMDHENMFWYRQDPGLGLRLIYFSYDVKMKEKGDIPEGYSVSREKKERFSLILESASTNQTSMYLCASCRDRDEKLFFGSGTQLSVL.

This rearrangement joins TRBV4-3 to TRBJ2-1; perhaps TRBD1 as D (5 bases). V lost 0 bases and J 10 bases, leaving 19 bases between the germline ends. CDR1 is LGHNA and CDR2 is YSLEER in the germline V gene. CDR3 length equals 16 residues. DNA for the CDR3: TGCGCCAGCAGCCAAGATCCGCAGGGCCTGGGATCCGAGCAGTTCTTC. Amino acids: CASSQDPQGLGSEQFF.

V and J are TRBV14 and TRBJ2-5; 9 bases are a match to TRBD2. The V segment lost 3 bases and the J segment 4 bases; nucleotides outside the gene matches: 6. Germline values: CDR1 SGHDN, CDR2 FVKESK. The CDR3 has 15 amino acids. This CDR3 reads CASSQLGTSRETQYF. In DNA, the CDR3 is TGTGCCAGCAGCCAGTTGGGGACTAGCCGAGAGACCCAGTACTTC.

In regard to this clone: Different DNA sequences within this sample yield the same CDR3. V and J are TRBV5-1 and TRBJ2-3; 7 bases are shared with TRBD2. CDR3 length equals 14 residues. Germline V gene lookup returns CDR1 SGHRS and CDR2 YFSETQ. V lost 2 bases to trimming and J lost 3 bases; unmatched junction nucleotides: 3. The CDR3, as DNA: TGCGCCAGCAGCTTCGGGGAGGGGACAGATACGCAGTATTTT. It yields the protein CASSFGEGTDTQYF.

The chain joins TRBV5-1 to TRBJ1-2; perhaps TRBD1 as D (5 bases). The germline gives CDR1 SGHRS, CDR2 YFSETQ. The CDR3 consists of 13 residues. The V end was cut by 0 bases, the J end by 6 bases, with 9 bases between. Here the CDR3 DNA reads TGCGCCAGCAGCTTGGCAGGGATGGATGGCTACACCTTC. Its translation: CASSLAGMDGYTF.

The rearrangement uses TRBV5-1 and TRBJ2-3, with a possible D match to TRBD2 (6 bases). The V end was cut by 4 bases, the J end by 1 base, with 10 bases between. The CDR3 has 14 residues. Per germline, CDR1 SGHRS and CDR2 YFSETQ. CDR3 DNA: TGCGCCAGCAGCCAGGAGCGGGGCACAGATACGCAGTATTTT. This sequence encodes CASSQERGTDTQYF.

This chain connects TRBV4-1 to TRBJ2-1; D might be TRBD1 (5 bases). With 2 bases removed from V and 10 bases from J, the gap between germline ends came to 9 bases. Germline values: CDR1 MGHRA, CDR2 YSYEKL. The CDR3 sequence is 12 residues long. CDR3 loop: CASSQMAGEQFF. The DNA of the CDR3 is TGCGCCAGCAGCCAAATGGCAGGGGAGCAGTTCTTC.

This chain connects TRBV5-1 to TRBJ2-2; TRBD2 agrees at 8 bases. With V trimmed by 9 bases and J by 6 bases, 10 bases remained unmatched. The CDR3 runs to 14 residues. Germline lookup yields CDR1 SGHRS and CDR2 YFSETQ. CDR3: CATYQTSEAGELFF. The CDR3 DNA follows: TGCGCCACCTACCAGACTAGCGAAGCCGGGGAGCTGTTTTTT.

Concerning this clone itself: A read error may produce the germline difference seen at one junction end. The chain carries TRBV5-1 and TRBJ1-1; a possible D gene is TRBD1 (5 bases). CDR3 length: 16 residues. Germline values: CDR1 SGHRS, CDR2 YFSETQ. CDR3 loop: CASSLGQFNSWADAFF. The CDR3 DNA sequence: TGCGCCAGCAGCTTGGGACAGTTTAACTCTTGGGCTGATGCTTTCTTT.

The V and J genes are TRBV5-6 and TRBJ2-3, with TRBD1 matching over 7 bases. Germline V lookup: CDR1 SGHDT, CDR2 YYEEEE. The CDR3 consists of 16 residues. With 4 bases clipped from V and 0 bases from J, the junction kept 8 bases outside the gene matches. CDR3 amino acids: CASSGSGTASTDTQYF. The CDR3 nucleotides read TGTGCCAGCAGCGGATCTGGGACAGCTAGCACAGATACGCAGTATTTT.

The rearrangement uses TRBV7-8 and TRBJ1-2; TRBD1 is a possible D gene (6 bases). Germline V gene lookup returns CDR1 SGHVS and CDR2 FQNEAQ. Trimming shortened V by 5 bases and J by 2 bases, and 15 bases separated the two germline ends. CDR3 size: 15 residues. This chain's CDR3 is CASSEDPGTNYGYTF. DNA of the CDR3: TGTGCCAGCAGCGAAGACCCGGGGACAAACTATGGCTACACCTTC.

This clone was found once. This rearrangement joins TRBV19 to TRBJ1-2; maybe TRBD1 (6 bases). The CDR3 is 20 residues long. Germline CDR1 reads LNHDA; CDR2 reads SQIVND (reference sequence). The V and J ends lost 3 bases and 8 bases respectively, with 34 bases between them. The CDR3 bases are TGTGCCAGTAGTATCGGATTACTTGGTATGCAGGGACACAGTATTAGCGGCTACACCTTC. Translating it yields CASSIGLLGMQGHSISGYTF.

The chain joins TRBV5-6 to TRBJ1-1; no clear D. V was trimmed by 0 bases and J by 0 bases, leaving 9 bases between them. Germline assignment: CDR1 SGHDT and CDR2 YYEEEE. The CDR3 is made up of 15 amino acids. The CDR3: CASSLVDWMNTEAFF. CDR3 bases: TGTGCCAGCAGCTTGGTGGACTGGATGAACACTGAAGCTTTCTTT.

The gene calls are TRBV6-5 and TRBJ2-7; TRBD1 might be the D (6 bases). Germline CDR1 and CDR2: MNHEY and SVGAGI. V was trimmed by 2 bases and J by 1 base, leaving 12 bases between them. CDR3 length: 15 residues. For the CDR3, the DNA is TGTGCCAGCAGTTACGAGGGGGTACAGTCCTACGAGCAGTACGTC. Protein product: CASSYEGVQSYEQYV.

The chain recombines TRBV7-9 with TRBJ1-4; D perhaps matches TRBD1 (6 bases). Germline V gives CDR1 SEHNR, CDR2 FQNEAQ (reference sequence). The V and J ends lost 5 bases and 6 bases respectively, with 16 bases between them. This CDR3 is built from 15 residues. The CDR3 loop is CASSGHRDLDEKLFF. CDR3 bases: TGTGCCAGCAGCGGCCACAGGGATCTGGATGAAAAACTGTTTTTT.

The chain combines TRBV6-6 with TRBJ2-3; a weak D match, TRBD1 (6 bases). The CDR3 has 12 residues. Trimming pared 5 bases from V and 5 bases from J, leaving 8 bases between. Germline CDR1 is MNHNY and CDR2 is SVGAGI (reference sequence). CDR3 sequence: CASSTGIDTQYF. In DNA, the CDR3 is TGTGCCAGCAGTACAGGGATAGATACGCAGTATTTT.

V and J are TRBV6-6 and TRBJ2-1; 11 bases are shared with TRBD1. The CDR3 has 16 residues. The V segment lost 2 bases and the J segment 7 bases; nucleotides outside the gene matches: 7. Germline-derived CDR1 and CDR2 are MNHNY and SVGAGI (reference sequence). In nucleotides, the CDR3 is TGTGCCAGCAGTTACGTTGGACAGGGGGCCGGGAATGAGCAGTTCTTC. Encoded protein: CASSYVGQGAGNEQFF.

The V gene is TRBV6-1, the J gene TRBJ1-6, with 7 bases lining up with TRBD1. The CDR3 is made up of 14 amino acids. V shed 6 bases, J shed 4 bases, and the junction held 3 bases outside the gene matches. Germline V gives CDR1 MNHNS, CDR2 SASEGT. CDR3 loop: CASSNRGYNSPLHF. In DNA, the CDR3 is TGTGCCAGCAGCAACAGGGGATATAATTCACCCCTCCACTTT.

The gene calls are TRBV28 and TRBJ2-1, with D perhaps matching TRBD2 (5 bases). Germline CDR1 MDHEN, CDR2 SYDVKM. V was pared by 8 bases and J by 14 bases, with 22 bases between. The CDR3 contains 13 residues. The DNA of the CDR3 is TGTGCCAGCTTAGGTCTAGCACCCCTCGGTGAGTTCTTC. Translating gives CASLGLAPLGEFF.